A selection of T cell receptor beta chains follows, all from one sample in a study of TIL therapy for anti-PD-1-resistant metastatic lung cancer. Produced via immunoSEQ multiplex PCR; TCRdb's table is partial and in-frame only. The table records about 36,000 clones, about 70% of them present only once. Sequencing was performed on blood, taken at baseline. The receptors were gathered from a person aged 25 to 80 with non-small cell lung cancer. The CDR3 runs from the conserved cysteine through the conserved F or W. D genes are given only for firm matches. Clone sizes are given selectively: once, few, many, or a class where the clone is expanded.

d_call	v_call	j_call	clone_size	cdr3_nt	cdr3_aa
-	TRBV2	TRBJ1-5	few	TGTGCCAGCACTGGGAGTAGCAATCAGCCCCAGCATTTT	CASTGSSNQPQHF
-	TRBV19	TRBJ1-4	few	TGTGCCAGTAGCTCGGGGACACTGAATGAAAAACTGTTTTTT	CASSSGTLNEKLFF
-	TRBV5-1	TRBJ2-7	-	TGCGCCAGCAGCTTGGCTGGCGGCTCCTACGAGCAGTACTTC	CASSLAGGSYEQYF
-	TRBV6-1	TRBJ2-1	-	TGTGCCAGCAGTGTACACGGGACTTCCCCCCCGAATGAGCAGTTCTTC	CASSVHGTSPPNEQFF
-	TRBV2	TRBJ2-7	-	TGTGCCAGCATCCCCTGGGGGGAAGGTCTGTACGAGCAGTACTTC	CASIPWGEGLYEQYF
-	TRBV7-9	TRBJ1-6	-	TGTGCCAGCAGCCTAACTGGGACCCTAGGTTCACCCCTCCACTTT	CASSLTGTLGSPLHF
-	TRBV9	TRBJ2-7	-	TGTGCCAGCAACTCAGACACGGGGGAGCAGTACTTC	CASNSDTGEQYF
-	TRBV7-3	TRBJ2-2	-	TGTGCCAGCGGCTTACTAGGGGTTGACGGGGAGCTGTTTTTT	CASGLLGVDGELFF
TRBD2	TRBV9	TRBJ2-3	-	TGTGCCAGCAGCGTGATGTCTAGCGGCTACACAGATACGCAGTATTTT	CASSVMSSGYTDTQYF
TRBD1	TRBV5-1	TRBJ1-1	-	TGCGCCAGCGGGACAGGGAACACTGAAGCTTTCTTT	CASGTGNTEAFF
TRBD2	TRBV19	TRBJ2-7	-	TGTGCCAGTAGTATAGGAGGAGAGCGGGAGAGGTACGAGCAGTACTTC	CASSIGGERERYEQYF
TRBD2	TRBV5-4	TRBJ2-2	few	TGTGCCAGCAGCTCCGGACTAGCGGGAGCGATCGGGGAGCTGTTTTTT	CASSSGLAGAIGELFF
TRBD2	TRBV18	TRBJ2-1	few	TGTGCCAGCTCACCAGTCCCAGCGGGAGTGAGTGAGCAGTTCTTC	CASSPVPAGVSEQFF
TRBD1	TRBV28	TRBJ1-3	-	TGTGCCAGCAGCCGCGACAGGGTCACCCACTCTGGAAACACCATATATTTT	CASSRDRVTHSGNTIYF
TRBD2	TRBV11-2	TRBJ2-7	few	TGTGCCAGCAGGCCGACTAGCGGGGGCCACTCCTACGAGCAGTACTTC	CASRPTSGGHSYEQYF
TRBD2	TRBV20-1	TRBJ2-1	few	TGCAGGCGCAGCGGGATTCCGTTCTTC	CRRSGIPFF
TRBD2	TRBV11-2	TRBJ2-1	-	TGTGCCAGCAGCTTATTTATTTGGGGCGGGGGGGCCCACAATGAGCAGTTCTTC	CASSLFIWGGGAHNEQFF
-	TRBV9	TRBJ2-1	-	TGTGCCAGCAGCGTTAGCGGTTCCTACAATGAGCAGTTCTTC	CASSVSGSYNEQFF
-	TRBV28	TRBJ1-3	few	TGTGCCAGCAGTCTGACGGGAGCTGGAAACACCATATATTTT	CASSLTGAGNTIYF
-	TRBV28	TRBJ1-1	-	TGTGCCAGTAACAGGGAGTGGAACACTGAAGCTTTCTTT	CASNREWNTEAFF
-	TRBV5-4	TRBJ2-1	-	TGTGCCAGCAGAGAGATAGGCGGAAATGAGCAGTTCTTC	CASREIGGNEQFF
-	TRBV14	TRBJ1-2	-	TGTGCCAGCAGCCAAGATCTGACTGGGCTGGACTATGGCTACACCTTC	CASSQDLTGLDYGYTF
-	TRBV19	TRBJ1-6	-	TGTGCCACCGCGAAGAGCTCCTATAATTCACCCCTCCACTTT	CATAKSSYNSPLHF
-	TRBV6-1	TRBJ1-2	-	TGTGCCAGCACCCGGCGGCCAGATAACTATGGCTACACCTTC	CASTRRPDNYGYTF
-	TRBV5-4	TRBJ2-2	once	TGTGCCAGCAGCCTGCGGGGCCCGAACACCGGGGAGCTGTTTTTT	CASSLRGPNTGELFF
-	TRBV21-1	TRBJ2-3	-	TGTGCCAGCAGCAATCCGACTAGCGGGAGGGTCGCTAACAGCACAGATACGCAGTATTTT	CASSNPTSGRVANSTDTQYF
-	TRBV25-1	TRBJ2-5	-	TGTGCCAGCAGTGAACGAAAAGGTTCTAAAGAGACCCAGTACTTC	CASSERKGSKETQYF
-	TRBV5-1	TRBJ2-7	-	TGCGCCAGCAGCTTGGGGGGAAGCTCCTACGAGCAGTACTTC	CASSLGGSSYEQYF
-	TRBV28	TRBJ2-1	once	TGTGCCAGCAGTCCTCCGGGACTTGTTAAGAACAATGAGCAGTTCTTC	CASSPPGLVKNNEQFF
-	TRBV14	TRBJ1-1	few	TGTGCCAGCAGCCAACAATGGGGTCCCATGAACACTGAAGCTTTCTTT	CASSQQWGPMNTEAFF
-	TRBV29-1	TRBJ2-5	-	TGCAGCGTTGAAGATTCGCGGGAAGGGACCCAGTACTTC	CSVEDSREGTQYF
-	TRBV9	TRBJ2-4	-	TGTGCCAGCAGCGTAGATTGGGCAGCGGACAAAAACATTCAGTACTTC	CASSVDWAADKNIQYF
-	TRBV7-9	TRBJ2-5	-	TGTGCCAGCAGCCCCTGGGACACGTGGGAAGAGACCCAGTACTTC	CASSPWDTWEETQYF
-	TRBV2	TRBJ2-1	-	TGTGCCAGCACGAGGGGATACAATGAGCAGTTCTTC	CASTRGYNEQFF
TRBD2	TRBV19	TRBJ2-2	few	TGTGCCAGTATCGCCCCTTGGGGAGGGATCCCGAACACCGGGGAGCTGTTTTTT	CASIAPWGGIPNTGELFF
TRBD2	TRBV2	TRBJ2-1	few	TGTGCCAGCAGCGGTGGACTAGCAGGTAATGAGCAGTTCTTC	CASSGGLAGNEQFF
-	TRBV29-1	TRBJ2-3	-	TGCAGCGTTGAGGCGCCTAGCACAGATACGCAGTATTTT	CSVEAPSTDTQYF
-	TRBV4-2	TRBJ1-6	-	TGTGCCAGCAGCCAAGATCTAGGCAGTCCCCGTTCACCCCTCCACTTT	CASSQDLGSPRSPLHF